Below are 31 T cell receptor beta chains sequenced from a single sample in a study of T-cell reconstitution after alpha-beta-depleted transplantation in children. The library targeted TCRbeta and was prepared with unique molecular identifiers. One entry per CDR3 protein results from TCRdb running MiXCR on the PCR reads. Of about 900,000 distinct CDR3 sequences in the sample, 25% to 30% were seen once. Sequenced material: PBMCs, mostly from graft donor cells, taken 360 days after TCRalphabeta/CD19-depleted stem cell transplant. These receptors all come from a boy younger than two who had a stem cell transplant for SCID, so the T cells may come from the graft donor.

This clonotype has a handful of counts. The V call is TRBV12-3 or TRBV12-4, the J call TRBJ2-7; TRBD1 aligns across 7 bases. Trimming removed 6 bases from V and 6 bases from J; junction bases left unmatched: 8. CDR3 length: 13 amino acids. For the CDR3, the DNA is TGTGCCAGCAGCCCCGGACAGGTCTCCGAGCAGTACTTC. As protein: CASSPGQVSEQYF.

The chain is built from TRBV12-3 or TRBV12-4 and TRBJ2-7, with unresolved D. There are 14 residues in the CDR3. V gave up 4 bases and J gave up 2 bases, with 12 bases separating them. The CDR3 sequence: CASSSKSGAYEQYF. Here the CDR3 DNA reads TGTGCCAGCAGTTCCAAGTCTGGGGCCTACGAGCAGTACTTC.

This clonotype was seen only a few times. The rearrangement uses TRBV10-3 and TRBJ2-5; 11 bases line up with TRBD2. This CDR3 spans 15 amino acids. CDR1 and CDR2 (germline): ENHRY, SYGVKD. J lost 1 base, V lost 5 bases, and 3 bases had no gene match. CDR3 protein: CAISKTSGAQETQYF. The CDR3 DNA is TGTGCCATCAGTAAGACTAGCGGGGCCCAAGAGACCCAGTACTTC.

This clonotype was seen at least ten times. The chain recombines TRBV11-2 with TRBJ2-4; 9 positions agree with TRBD1. Germline CDR1 is SGHAT and CDR2 is FQNNGV. The V gene end was trimmed by 5 bases and the J gene end by 0 bases; junction bases not matched to a gene: 11. This CDR3 is 18 amino acids long. The CDR3 is CASSLGQGWGLAKNIQYF. In DNA, the CDR3 is TGTGCCAGCAGCCTGGGACAGGGCTGGGGTTTAGCCAAAAACATTCAGTACTTC.

The V call is TRBV18, the J call TRBJ1-1; no reliable D call. The germline gives CDR1 KGHSH, CDR2 LQKENI. With 6 bases removed from V and 0 bases from J, the gap between germline ends came to 14 bases. The CDR3 covers 15 residues. CDR3 residues: CASSPISGLNTEAFF. CDR3 nucleotides: TGTGCCAGCTCCCCCATCAGCGGGCTGAACACTGAAGCTTTCTTT.

The chain links TRBV7-2 to TRBJ2-5; D gene uncertain. Germline V gene sequence: CDR1 SGHTA, CDR2 FQGNSA. This CDR3 has 15 amino acids. The ends were cut back, 3 bases at V and 2 bases at J, with 13 bases in the middle. The CDR3 nucleotides are TGTGCCAGCAGCTTTGTGGGATTGACACAAGAGACCCAGTACTTC. It encodes CASSFVGLTQETQYF.

This clonotype was detected a few times. The chain employs TRBV12-3 or TRBV12-4 and TRBJ2-1; 9 bases line up with TRBD2. With V trimmed by 5 bases and J by 6 bases, 11 bases remained unmatched. The CDR3 is made up of 16 amino acids. The CDR3 region is CASSTLAGKVTNEQFF. CDR3 coding DNA: TGTGCCAGCAGTACCCTAGCGGGGAAGGTGACCAATGAGCAGTTCTTC.

The chain is built from TRBV4-1 and TRBJ2-3, with D perhaps TRBD1 or TRBD2 (5 bases each). The CDR3 sequence is 16 residues long. V was pared by 0 bases and J by 4 bases, with 14 bases between. Looked up from germline, CDR1 is MGHRA and CDR2 is YSYEKL. CDR3 in amino acids: CASSQDPGRGPDTQYF. The DNA for the CDR3 is TGCGCCAGCAGCCAAGATCCGGGAAGGGGCCCAGATACGCAGTATTTT.

The gene calls are TRBV4-3 and TRBJ2-3; D is tentatively TRBD1 or TRBD2 (5 bases each). The length of the CDR3 is 15 residues. Germline V gene data show CDR1 as LGHNA and CDR2 as YSLEER. Trimming left V 0 bases short and J 6 bases short, with 13 bases between. CDR3 nucleotides: TGCGCCAGCAGCCAAGAGGGGACCCCACAGGATACGCAGTATTTT. Translating gives CASSQEGTPQDTQYF.

This clonotype was found a few times. The chain employs TRBV28 and TRBJ2-7; 11 bases fit TRBD1. The CDR3 length is 15 residues. V lost 2 bases to trimming and J lost 4 bases; unmatched junction nucleotides: 4. In germline, CDR1 is MDHEN, CDR2 SYDVKM. Written as DNA, the CDR3 is TGTGCCAGCAGTTTACCGTGGGACAGGGGGTACGAGCAGTACTTC. It translates to CASSLPWDRGYEQYF.

This clonotype was observed a few times. The CDR3 loop reads CASSPFPGQGNSGANVLTF. As DNA, the CDR3 is TGTGCCAGCTCACCCTTTCCCGGACAGGGAAACTCTGGGGCCAACGTCCTGACTTTC. The rearrangement uses TRBV18 and TRBJ2-6; 8 bases align to TRBD1. The junction had 10 bases not matched to a gene; V was cut back by 3 bases and J by 0 bases. Germline CDR1 reads KGHSH; CDR2 reads LQKENI. This CDR3 region has 19 residues.

This clonotype was recorded a few times. The V gene is TRBV29-1, the J gene TRBJ1-1; a weak D match, TRBD1 (5 bases). CDR1 and CDR2 from the germline V gene are SQVTM and ANQGSEA. V was cut by 6 bases and J by 0 bases, with 14 bases left in between. CDR3 size: 14 residues. The CDR3, as DNA: TGCAGCGTCGGGGGGGGATATATGAACACTGAAGCTTTCTTT. This encodes CSVGGGYMNTEAFF. The full variable domain, rest sourced from reference TRBV29-1 and TRBJ1-1, is SAVISQKPSRDICQRGTSLTIQCQVDSQVTMMFWYRQQPGQSLTLIATANQGSEATYESGFVIDKFPISRPNLTFSTLTVSNMSPEDSSIYLCSVGGGYMNTEAFFGQGTRLTVV.

The chain has TRBV12-3 or TRBV12-4 and TRBJ1-5; D unresolved. V lost 1 base to trimming and J lost 3 bases, with 4 bases between them. This CDR3 comprises 13 residues. CDR3 nucleotide sequence: TGTGCCAGCAGTTTAGATGACAATCAGCCCCAGCATTTT. Protein: CASSLDDNQPQHF.

The chain uses TRBV28 and TRBJ2-7, with unresolved D. The CDR3 spans 15 residues. Germline CDR1 MDHEN, CDR2 SYDVKM. Deletions cut 4 bases from V and 0 bases from J, with 13 bases between. The CDR3 DNA reads TGTGCCAGCAGTTCTCCCCCGGGTTACTCCTACGAGCAGTACTTC. Translating gives CASSSPPGYSYEQYF.

This clonotype was picked up a small number of times. The chain carries TRBV19 and TRBJ2-1; 7 nucleotides agree with TRBD1. Germline V CDR1 and CDR2: LNHDA, SQIVND (reference sequence). V shed 6 bases, J shed 6 bases, and the junction held 8 bases outside the gene matches. The CDR3 spans 14 residues. The CDR3 DNA sequence: TGTGCCAGTAGCCCTACAGGGGTTCCCAATGAGCAGTTCTTC. Its protein is CASSPTGVPNEQFF.

J is TRBJ2-1 and V is TRBV5-1; D is perhaps TRBD1 (5 bases). V was trimmed by 3 bases and J by 3 bases, leaving 22 bases between them. In germline, CDR1 is SGHRS, CDR2 YFSETQ. CDR3 length: 18 residues. Here the CDR3 reads CASSYNPRVPEHYNEQFF. In DNA form, the CDR3 reads TGCGCCAGCAGCTATAACCCCAGGGTTCCGGAACACTACAATGAGCAGTTCTTC.

This clonotype was counted a few times. V and J are TRBV10-3 and TRBJ2-7; D is tentatively TRBD1 or TRBD2 (5 bases each). CDR3 length: 13 amino acids. The germline V gene encodes CDR1 ENHRY and CDR2 SYGVKD. Trimming pared 7 bases from V and 2 bases from J, leaving 12 bases between. CDR3 protein: CAIKGTQTYEQYF. In DNA form, the CDR3 reads TGTGCCATCAAAGGGACCCAGACCTACGAGCAGTACTTC.

The genes are TRBV20-1 and TRBJ2-5; possibly TRBD1 for D (6 bases). V was clipped by 0 bases and J by 5 bases, with 16 bases between them. This CDR3 has 15 residues. The germline V gene encodes CDR1 DFQATT and CDR2 SNEGSKA (reference sequence). In DNA form, the CDR3 reads TGCAGTGCTAGAGATCCAGGGGAAGCGAGGGAGACCCAGTACTTC. This sequence encodes CSARDPGEARETQYF.

V gene TRBV7-2 combines with J gene TRBJ2-2; the D is unclear. V shed 4 bases and J shed 1 base, with 13 bases lying between them. The CDR3 spans 16 residues. CDR1 SGHTA and CDR2 FQGNSA come from the germline V gene. CDR3 DNA sequence: TGTGCCAGCAGCTGGAACGGACCACTGAACACCGGGGAGCTGTTTTTT. As protein: CASSWNGPLNTGELFF. Full variable domain (rest looked up from reference TRBV7-2 and TRBJ2-2): GAGVSQSPSNKVTEKGKDVELRCDPISGHTALYWYRQSLGQGLEFLIYFQGNSAPDKSGLPSDRFSAERTGGSVSTLTIQRTQQEDSAVYLCASSWNGPLNTGELFFGEGSRLTVL.

This clonotype was seen a few times. The V and J genes are TRBV12-3 or TRBV12-4 and TRBJ2-1; tentative D call: TRBD1 (6 bases). CDR3 length: 15 amino acids. Trimming shortened V by 6 bases and J by 5 bases, and 17 bases separated the two germline ends. This CDR3 is CASSLYRAPNNEQFF. The CDR3 bases are TGTGCCAGCAGCCTCTACAGGGCCCCTAACAATGAGCAGTTCTTC.

This clonotype has only a few counts. The chain has TRBV28 and TRBJ1-2; D unresolved. The germline gives CDR1 MDHEN, CDR2 SYDVKM. This CDR3 is 11 amino acids long. Trimming stripped 8 bases from V and 7 bases from J, with 11 bases between. This chain's CDR3 is CASRSEFGYTF. The DNA of the CDR3 is TGTGCCAGCCGGTCAGAGTTTGGCTACACCTTC.

The chain joins TRBV7-9 to TRBJ2-5, with 7 bases matching TRBD1. This CDR3 contains 13 residues. Losses at the gene ends were 3 bases for V and 10 bases for J; bases not matched to a gene: 8. Germline CDR1 reads SEHNR; CDR2 reads FQNEAQ (reference sequence). In DNA form, the CDR3 reads TGTGCCAGCAGCTTTGCCACAGGGGCAGGCCAGTACTTC. Translation: CASSFATGAGQYF.

This clonotype has just a few counts. The chain recombines TRBV12-3 or TRBV12-4 with TRBJ1-5; a possible D gene is TRBD1 (5 bases). Trimming cost V 2 bases and J 5 bases, with 10 bases left between them. The CDR3 contains 14 residues. CDR3 protein: CASSLLWGDQPQHF. CDR3 bases: TGTGCCAGCAGTTTACTTTGGGGGGATCAGCCCCAGCATTTT.

This clonotype was detected only a few times. The CDR3 is CASSQGAPPLNEKLFF. DNA for the CDR3: TGTGCCAGCAGTCAGGGGGCGCCGCCCCTTAATGAAAAACTGTTTTTT. The V call is TRBV12-3 or TRBV12-4, the J call TRBJ1-4; 8 bases fit TRBD1. V shed 5 bases and J 4 bases; nucleotides not matched to a gene: 9. This CDR3 is built from 16 residues.

V is TRBV18 and J is TRBJ2-3; D is unresolved. From germline, CDR1 is KGHSH and CDR2 LQKENI. The CDR3 runs to 14 residues. V lost 2 bases and J 5 bases, leaving 11 bases between the germline ends. The CDR3 nucleotides read TGTGCCAGCTCACCAGGGGTGCCGGGAGATACGCAGTATTTT. It translates to CASSPGVPGDTQYF. Combining the CDR3 with reference TRBV18 and TRBJ2-3 gives the whole variable domain NAGVMQNPRHLVRRRGQEARLRCSPMKGHSHVYWYRQLPEEGLKFMVYLQKENIIDESGMPKERFSAEFPKEGPSILRIQQVVRGDSAAYFCASSPGVPGDTQYFGPGTRLTVL.

The chain recombines TRBV20-1 with TRBJ2-4; perhaps TRBD1 as D (6 bases). The CDR3 covers 14 residues. Germline values: CDR1 DFQATT, CDR2 SNEGSKA (reference sequence). V was clipped by 5 bases and J by 0 bases, with 11 bases between them. CDR3 DNA sequence: TGCAGTGCTCCCGGGGACATAGCCAAAAACATTCAGTACTTC. Its protein product is CSAPGDIAKNIQYF.

This clonotype was counted between two and nine times. The V and J genes are TRBV5-1 and TRBJ1-1; TRBD1 is a possible D gene (6 bases). V shed 4 bases and J shed 3 bases, with 13 bases lying between them. CDR1 is SGHRS, CDR2 YFSETQ, per germline. This CDR3 is 14 amino acids long. CDR3 loop: CASSPGRGDTEAFF. Here the CDR3 DNA reads TGCGCCAGCAGCCCGGGGAGGGGGGACACTGAAGCTTTCTTT.

This clonotype was picked up a small number of times. J is TRBJ2-3 and V is TRBV29-1, with D uncertain. This CDR3 region has 12 residues. CDR1 and CDR2 (germline): SQVTM, ANQGSEA. The germline V and J ends were trimmed by 2 bases and 6 bases, with 9 bases remaining between them. This CDR3 reads CSVEKWADTQYF. The CDR3 nucleotides read TGCAGCGTTGAAAAGTGGGCTGATACGCAGTATTTT.

This clonotype has more than one count but fewer than ten. The CDR3 DNA reads TGCAGTGCCTCCAAGACAGGGGCGAATTCACCCCTCCACTTT. It yields the protein CSASKTGANSPLHF. The genes are TRBV20-1 and TRBJ1-6, with TRBD1 identical over 8 bases. Trimming cost V 6 bases and J 7 bases; bases outside gene matches: 8. The CDR3 consists of 14 residues. CDR1 is DFQATT and CDR2 is SNEGSKA in the germline V gene (reference sequence).

This chain uses TRBV29-1 with TRBJ1-4; D unclear. The CDR3 length is 15 residues. Germline values: CDR1 SQVTM, CDR2 ANQGSEA. V was cut by 0 bases and J by 8 bases, with 16 bases left in between. The CDR3 loop is CSVEDLGGSPEKLFF. As DNA, the CDR3 is TGCAGCGTTGAAGATCTGGGCGGCAGTCCCGAAAAACTGTTTTTT.

Only a few counts were recorded for this clonotype. V and J are TRBV12-3 or TRBV12-4 and TRBJ2-7, with a possible D match to TRBD1 (7 bases). The germline V and J ends were trimmed by 4 bases and 2 bases, with 15 bases remaining between them. The length of the CDR3 is 15 residues. The CDR3 coding sequence is TGTGCCAGCAGTTCGGTGTCCAGGGGGGCCTACGAGCAGTACTTC. Its protein product is CASSSVSRGAYEQYF.